These 27 T cell receptor beta chains were all obtained from the same sample, sequenced in a study of blood T cells in healthy people across ages. Using a J-beta primer mix together with a sample-barcoded 5' primer, a second PCR was run for roughly 6 to 12 cycles. MiXCR, applied by TCRdb to the 5' RACE reads, yields one record per CDR3 protein. The table lists some 760,000 distinct CDR3 sequences, 25% of them singletons. The same specimen was also included in a second study, on T cells of mothers and their children.

Sequenced: blood. These receptors all come from a boy between 10 and 17 years old in good health.

This clonotype occurred a few times. This chain links TRBV6-5 with TRBJ1-4; 10 bases map to TRBD1. CDR1 and CDR2 (germline): MNHEY, SVGAGI. CDR3 length equals 14 residues. The V gene end was trimmed by 9 bases and the J gene end by 3 bases; junction bases not matched to a gene: 4. The CDR3 region is CASRQGASNEKLFF. The CDR3 coding sequence is TGTGCCAGTAGACAGGGGGCCTCTAATGAAAAACTGTTTTTT.

A few counts support this clonotype. The J gene is TRBJ2-3, the V gene TRBV28, with 7 bases aligning to TRBD1. The junction had 2 bases not matched to a gene; V was cut back by 5 bases and J by 0 bases. Germline loops: CDR1 MDHEN, CDR2 SYDVKM. CDR3 length equals 14 residues. CDR3 nucleotides: TGTGCCAGCAGTCAGACAGGGAGCACAGATACGCAGTATTTT. This codes for CASSQTGSTDTQYF.

A few counts support this clonotype. The chain carries TRBV29-1 and TRBJ2-5, with no clear D. The DNA end is more similar to TRBJ2-1, so the J call may be wrong. This CDR3 is built from 12 residues. CDR1 is SQVTM and CDR2 is ANQGSEA in the germline V gene. As DNA, the CDR3 is TGCAGCGTTGTCCGGTTTAACAATGAGCAGTTCTTC. It codes for CSVVRFNNEQFF.

This clonotype was observed a few times. In DNA form, the CDR3 reads TGCAGCGTTCCCTTCGGAGGGGCAGATGGCTACACCTTC. As protein: CSVPFGGADGYTF. The rearrangement links TRBV29-1 to TRBJ1-2; possibly TRBD1 for D (5 bases). The germline V gene encodes CDR1 SQVTM and CDR2 ANQGSEA. V lost 5 bases to trimming and J lost 6 bases, with 16 bases between them. The CDR3 extends over 13 amino acids.

In its sample, this clonotype was seen a few times. This chain connects TRBV24-1 to TRBJ2-1; TRBD2 matches 10 bases. The CDR3 length is 16 residues. After removal of 4 bases from V and 8 bases from J, the junction contained 10 bases not matched to a gene. CDR1 is KGHDR and CDR2 is SFDVKD in the germline V gene. The CDR3 region is CATSDLLAGEKYEQFF. CDR3 DNA: TGTGCCACCAGTGACCTGCTAGCGGGGGAGAAATATGAGCAGTTCTTC.

V is TRBV5-1 and J is TRBJ2-3, with a weak D call TRBD2 (6 bases). CDR3 size: 14 residues. CDR1 and CDR2 (germline): SGHRS, YFSETQ. Trimming cost V 1 base and J 3 bases, with 9 bases left between them. This CDR3 reads CASSLPGVTDTQYF. In DNA, the CDR3 is TGCGCCAGCAGCTTGCCGGGAGTGACAGATACGCAGTATTTT.

The chain carries TRBV5-6 and TRBJ2-7, with a tentative D call TRBD2 (6 bases). The CDR3 loop spans 12 amino acids. Germline V gene sequence: CDR1 SGHDT, CDR2 YYEEEE. The V end was cut by 5 bases, the J end by 5 bases, with 11 bases between. The CDR3 loop is CASSWAGNEQYF. CDR3 bases: TGTGCCAGCAGTTGGGCGGGAAACGAGCAGTACTTC.

In this sample, this clonotype turned up a few times. This chain joins TRBV9 and TRBJ2-2; D is unclear. This CDR3 is 13 amino acids long. The germline V gene has CDR1 SGDLS and CDR2 YYNGEE. The V gene lost 0 bases and the J gene lost 8 bases, with 8 bases spanning the gap. The CDR3 DNA sequence: TGTGCCAGCAGCGTAGACCAAAATGGGGAGCTGTTTTTT. As protein: CASSVDQNGELFF.

This clonotype occurred a few times. CDR3 sequence: CASSIGVAQETQYF. The CDR3 nucleotides are TGTGCCAGCAGCATCGGCGTAGCGCAAGAGACCCAGTACTTC. The V gene is TRBV7-9, the J gene TRBJ2-5; perhaps TRBD2 as D (5 bases). V was cut by 5 bases and J by 2 bases, with 12 bases left in between. This CDR3 is built from 14 residues. Germline CDR1 and CDR2: SEHNR and FQNEAQ (reference sequence).

This clonotype was detected only a few times. V and J are TRBV13 and TRBJ2-1, with 8 nucleotides matching TRBD2. J was trimmed by 0 bases and V by 5 bases; bases with no gene match: 3. The CDR3 has 15 amino acids. The germline CDR1 and CDR2 sequences are PRHDT and FYEKMQ (reference sequence). The CDR3 protein is CASSRAGASYNEQFF. The CDR3 DNA is TGTGCCAGCAGCCGAGCGGGAGCCTCCTACAATGAGCAGTTCTTC.

This clonotype turned up a few times. The chain has TRBV5-1 and TRBJ2-1; 9 positions agree with TRBD2. This CDR3 has 16 amino acids. Germline V CDR1 and CDR2: SGHRS, YFSETQ. Trimming at V came to 3 bases and at J to 7 bases, leaving 11 bases not matched to a gene. The CDR3 DNA reads TGCGCCAGCAGCTCTAAAGTAGCGGGAGCGGGGAATGAGCAGTTCTTC. Protein product: CASSSKVAGAGNEQFF.

The chain recombines TRBV4-2 with TRBJ2-7; 13 bases line up with TRBD2. Looked up from germline, CDR1 is LGHNA and CDR2 is YNFKEQ. Germline trimming cut 4 bases from V and 5 bases from J; bases unmatched to any gene: 5. The CDR3 has 15 residues. Here the CDR3 DNA reads TGTGCCAGCAGCCTCCGACTAGCGGGAGGCGACGAGCAGTACTTC. Protein product: CASSLRLAGGDEQYF.

This clonotype has a handful of counts. The V and J genes are TRBV6-5 and TRBJ1-4; D not certain. Germline values: CDR1 MNHEY, CDR2 SVGAGI. CDR3 length equals 14 residues. Trimming removed 7 bases at V and 4 bases at J, with 13 bases between. Here the CDR3 DNA reads TGTGCCAGCACCAGGTCCCTCTATAATGAAAAACTGTTTTTT. Its protein is CASTRSLYNEKLFF.

The V call is TRBV4-3, the J call TRBJ2-4, with 7 bases lining up with TRBD1. This CDR3 has 13 residues. Looked up from germline, CDR1 is LGHNA and CDR2 is YSLEER. The V and J ends lost 3 bases and 13 bases, in that order; junction bases with no gene match: 9. The CDR3 nucleotides are TGCGCCAGCAGCCAGCAGATAGACAGGGAACAGTACTTC. Translated: CASSQQIDREQYF.

The chain recombines TRBV20-1 with TRBJ2-1; 7 bases fit TRBD2. V lost 6 bases to trimming and J lost 6 bases; unmatched junction nucleotides: 11. CDR1 is DFQATT, CDR2 SNEGSKA, per germline (reference sequence). CDR3 length equals 14 residues. The CDR3 DNA follows: TGCAGTGCCATACTAGCGAGGTACTCCAATGAGCAGTTCTTC. It codes for CSAILARYSNEQFF.

The chain has TRBV29-1 and TRBJ2-5; D is unresolved. V was trimmed by 6 bases and J by 5 bases, leaving 19 bases between them. The CDR3 has 14 residues. CDR1 is SQVTM and CDR2 is ANQGSEA in the germline V gene. CDR3 in DNA: TGCAGCGTAGGCGGACCGGCTCTGGGGGAGACCCAGTACTTC. Encoded protein: CSVGGPALGETQYF.

The chain has TRBV18 and TRBJ2-3; TRBD1 might be the D (6 bases). CDR3 length: 15 residues. CDR1 and CDR2 from the germline V gene are KGHSH and LQKENI. V dropped 3 bases and J dropped 0 bases, with 10 bases sitting between them. This CDR3 is CASSPSGHSTDTQYF. CDR3 bases: TGTGCCAGCTCACCCTCGGGACACAGCACAGATACGCAGTATTTT.

This chain joins TRBV6-5 and TRBJ2-1; TRBD2 matches 8 bases. The end of the DNA is better explained by TRBJ2-5, so the J call may be wrong. The CDR3 covers 16 residues. In germline, CDR1 is MNHEY, CDR2 SVGAGI. This CDR3 reads CASSYGAGGTQETQYF. In nucleotides, the CDR3 is TGTGCCAGCAGTTACGGGGCGGGAGGAACACAAGAGACCCAGTACTTC.

The chain links TRBV10-3 to TRBJ2-7, with D unresolved. The CDR3 spans 14 residues. Germline V CDR1 and CDR2: ENHRY, SYGVKD. V gave up 4 bases and J gave up 0 bases, with 10 bases separating them. In DNA, the CDR3 is TGTGCCATCAGTGCCCAACGGAGCTCCTACGAGCAGTACTTC. This gives the protein CAISAQRSSYEQYF.

This chain links TRBV6-1 with TRBJ2-7; D call uncertain. Trimming took 1 base from V and 3 from J, leaving 13 bases between them. There are 15 residues in the CDR3. Germline V gene sequence: CDR1 MNHNS, CDR2 SASEGT. The CDR3 bases are TGTGCCAGCAGTGAAGAATTCGACCAACTCTACGAGCAGTACTTC. Translation: CASSEEFDQLYEQYF.

This clonotype was counted only a few times. J is TRBJ1-1 and V is TRBV9, with D perhaps matching TRBD1 (6 bases). CDR1 SGDLS and CDR2 YYNGEE come from the germline V gene. V shed 5 bases and J shed 3 bases, with 11 bases lying between them. The CDR3 has 13 amino acids. In DNA form, the CDR3 reads TGTGCCAGCAGTGCGGGGGCGGACACTGAAGCTTTCTTT. Amino acids: CASSAGADTEAFF.

The gene calls are TRBV29-1 and TRBJ2-1; 7 nucleotides agree with TRBD1. Germline CDR1 is SQVTM and CDR2 is ANQGSEA. The CDR3 is made up of 12 amino acids. V shed 4 bases, J shed 8 bases, and the junction held 5 bases outside the gene matches. The CDR3 DNA reads TGCAGCGTTGGCAGGGGGTCCGATGAGCAGTTCTTC. Translated, it gives CSVGRGSDEQFF.

There are a few counts of this clonotype. V usage is TRBV12-3 or TRBV12-4 and J usage is TRBJ2-5, with D possibly TRBD2 on 5 matching bases. The J call is doubtful: the DNA matches TRBJ2-1 better. The CDR3 is made up of 17 amino acids. DNA for the CDR3: TGTGCCAGCAGTTTAGGGGCTAGCCCTTCTCTCGACAATGAGCAGTTCTTC. This encodes CASSLGASPSLDNEQFF.

This clonotype was seen a handful of times. This chain connects TRBV4-2 to TRBJ1-1, with D possibly matching TRBD1 (5 bases). CDR3 size: 16 residues. Trimming removed 0 bases from V and 3 bases from J, with 14 bases in between. The germline V gene has CDR1 LGHNA and CDR2 YNFKEQ. As DNA, the CDR3 is TGTGCCAGCAGCCAAGACCCCCGGGACGGCTACACTGAAGCTTTCTTT. As protein: CASSQDPRDGYTEAFF.

In this sample, this clonotype turned up a few times. This chain uses TRBV4-2 with TRBJ2-7, with 7 bases lining up with TRBD2. CDR3 size: 16 residues. Germline trimming cut 1 base from V and 4 bases from J; bases unmatched to any gene: 10. Germline-derived CDR1 and CDR2 are LGHNA and YNFKEQ. CDR3 sequence: CASSQGPGGGSYEQYF. In nucleotides, the CDR3 is TGTGCCAGCAGCCAAGGTCCCGGCGGGGGTTCATACGAGCAGTACTTC.

This clonotype has only a few counts. The chain employs TRBV12-3 or TRBV12-4 and TRBJ1-1; D is possibly TRBD1 (5 bases). The CDR3 is 14 residues long. With 6 bases removed from V and 10 bases from J, the gap between germline ends came to 21 bases. The CDR3 region is CASSSHPQGYAAFF. CDR3 nucleotide sequence: TGTGCCAGCAGCTCTCACCCCCAGGGATACGCAGCTTTCTTT.

There are many counts of this clonotype. Its ends do not fully match the called genes, so a read error is possible. The rearrangement links TRBV7-2 to TRBJ2-7; unclear D gene. CDR1 and CDR2 from the germline V gene are SGHTA and FQGNSA. This CDR3 has 11 amino acids. CDR3 region: CASSLSHEQYF. The CDR3 coding sequence is TGCGCCAGCAGCTTGTCCCACGAGCAGTACTTC.